The 13 T cell receptor beta chains presented below share a single source sample, sequenced in a study of T cells in Graves' hyperthyroidism and ophthalmopathy. Authors of the study amplified TCR beta CDR3 regions from RNA transcripts. First-round RT-PCR targeting the TCR CDR3 was performed with the HTBI primer set. TCRdb re-derived calls from the multiplex PCR reads in MiXCR, one entry per CDR3 protein. Seen here are about 600,000 distinct CDR3 sequences, about 14% observed once, and the top ten hold around 13%. The material sequenced was blood. The receptor source for this set is a woman aged 45-60 years with Graves' ophthalmopathy.

This chain uses TRBV29-1 with TRBJ2-3, with 8 nucleotides matching TRBD1. The CDR3 is made up of 13 amino acids. Trimming cost V 6 bases and J 4 bases; bases outside gene matches: 6. Germline-derived CDR1 and CDR2 are SQVTM and ANQGSEA. The CDR3 loop is CSVSRGRADTQYF. CDR3 in DNA: TGCAGCGTATCCAGGGGGCGCGCAGATACGCAGTATTTT.

This clonotype was seen repeatedly, ten times or more. The chain recombines TRBV18 with TRBJ2-1; D is uncertain. CDR1 and CDR2 from the germline V gene are KGHSH and LQKENI. The CDR3 extends over 13 amino acids. The V gene lost 8 bases and the J gene lost 0 bases, with 8 bases spanning the gap. The CDR3 sequence is CASSPGSYNEQFF. In DNA form, the CDR3 reads TGTGCCAGCAGCCCGGGCTCCTACAATGAGCAGTTCTTC. The whole variable domain, filled in from reference TRBV18 and TRBJ2-1, reads NAGVMQNPRHLVRRRGQEARLRCSPMKGHSHVYWYRQLPEEGLKFMVYLQKENIIDESGMPKERFSAEFPKEGPSILRIQQVVRGDSAAYFCASSPGSYNEQFFGPGTRLTVL.

This clonotype was found many times. The chain uses TRBV30 and TRBJ2-2; 8 bases match TRBD2. Germline lookup yields CDR1 GTSNPN and CDR2 SVGIG (reference sequence). This CDR3 is 15 amino acids long. V lost 0 bases to trimming and J lost 7 bases; unmatched junction nucleotides: 7. CDR3 nucleotide sequence: TGTGCCTGGAGTGTACCAGCGGGAGCGGGCGGGGAGCTGTTTTTT. Translated, it gives CAWSVPAGAGGELFF.

The table lists this clonotype with many counts. The chain recombines TRBV7-3 with TRBJ2-1; D is possibly TRBD2 (6 bases). Germline lookup yields CDR1 SGHTA and CDR2 FQGTGA. The germline V and J ends were trimmed by 3 bases and 10 bases, with 10 bases remaining between them. CDR3 size: 12 residues. Here the CDR3 DNA reads TGTGCCAGCAGCTTGTATGGGAGGGAGCAGTTCTTC. Translation gives CASSLYGREQFF.

V is TRBV4-1 and J is TRBJ2-2, with a tentative D call TRBD2 (6 bases). The CDR3 consists of 16 residues. V was cut by 0 bases and J by 0 bases, with 8 bases left in between. Germline values: CDR1 MGHRA, CDR2 YSYEKL. The CDR3 DNA follows: TGCGCCAGCAGCCAAGAATGGGGGGCGAACACCGGGGAGCTGTTTTTT. Protein product: CASSQEWGANTGELFF.

Only a few counts were recorded for this clonotype. The chain uses TRBV28 and TRBJ2-5, with 11 bases that match TRBD2. The V gene's germline CDR1 is MDHEN and CDR2 SYDVKM. Trimming took 4 bases from V and 5 from J; bases not matched to a gene: 12. The CDR3 contains 17 residues. The DNA of the CDR3 is TGTGCCAGCAGTTCCCCCAGAAATAGCGGGAGGGGGGAGACCCAGTACTTC. Encoded protein: CASSSPRNSGRGETQYF.

This clonotype was observed at least ten times. V and J are TRBV10-3 and TRBJ2-7, with unresolved D. Germline CDR1 and CDR2: ENHRY and SYGVKD. Deletions cut 4 bases from V and 4 bases from J, with 8 bases between. This CDR3 has 12 amino acids. The CDR3 here is CAISGTPYEQYF. CDR3 DNA: TGTGCCATCAGTGGGACCCCTTACGAGCAGTACTTC.

This chain uses TRBV19 with TRBJ2-3; perhaps TRBD1 as D (5 bases). V lost 4 bases to trimming and J lost 7 bases, with 15 bases between them. CDR1 LNHDA and CDR2 SQIVND come from the germline V gene (reference sequence). This CDR3 has 14 residues. CDR3 sequence: CASSTALDKHTQYF. The DNA of the CDR3 is TGTGCCAGTAGTACCGCCCTGGACAAACATACGCAGTATTTT.

This clonotype appeared many times. The chain recombines TRBV3-1 with TRBJ1-2, with D possibly TRBD1 on 6 matching bases. The CDR3 totals 14 residues. Trimming removed 0 bases from V and 7 bases from J, with 12 bases in between. Germline-derived CDR1 and CDR2 are LGHDT and YNNKEL (reference sequence). The CDR3 DNA is TGTGCCAGCAGCCAAGATGGGGGCTCGGGTGGCTACACCTTC. This translates into CASSQDGGSGGYTF. Together with reference TRBV3-1 and TRBJ1-2, the CDR3 gives the full variable domain: DTAVSQTPKYLVTQMGNDKSIKCEQNLGHDTMYWYKQDSKKFLKIMFSYNNKELIINETVPNRFSPKSPDKAHLNLHINSLELGDSAVYFCASSQDGGSGGYTFGSGTRLTVV.

The sample holds many counts of this clonotype. The rearrangement joins TRBV3-1 to TRBJ1-4; no firm D call. The germline CDR1 and CDR2 sequences are LGHDT and YNNKEL (reference sequence). The CDR3 contains 18 residues. Trimming removed 2 bases at V and 8 bases at J, with 24 bases between. This CDR3 reads CASSQSGEEEAFGEKLFF. For the CDR3, the DNA is TGTGCCAGCAGCCAATCCGGGGAAGAGGAGGCCTTCGGGGAAAAACTGTTTTTT.

The chain combines TRBV18 with TRBJ2-3; maybe TRBD2 (5 bases). Between the trimmed V and J ends, which lost 1 base and 6 bases, there was a span of 5 bases. CDR1 and CDR2 (germline): KGHSH, LQKENI. The CDR3 is made up of 12 amino acids. The CDR3 sequence is CASSPRRDTQYF. CDR3 DNA: TGTGCCAGCTCACCACGGAGGGATACGCAGTATTTT.

This clonotype was seen a few times. The chain carries TRBV11-2 and TRBJ2-1, with 7 positions matching TRBD1. The CDR3 is made up of 15 amino acids. The germline V gene encodes CDR1 SGHAT and CDR2 FQNNGV. Trimming cost V 1 base and J 6 bases; bases outside gene matches: 6. This CDR3 reads CASSLVGDSLNEQFF. The CDR3 DNA reads as TGTGCCAGCAGCTTAGTGGGGGACAGTCTCAATGAGCAGTTCTTC.

This clonotype was recorded at least ten times. The chain recombines TRBV27 with TRBJ1-5; D gene unclear. Germline V gene data show CDR1 as MNHEY and CDR2 as SMNVEV (reference sequence). V was pared by 5 bases and J by 0 bases, with 11 bases between. The CDR3 totals 15 residues. This chain's CDR3 is CASSPTLDSNQPQHF. As DNA, the CDR3 is TGTGCCAGCAGTCCTACTTTGGATAGCAATCAGCCCCAGCATTTT.